This passage covers 26 T cell receptor beta chains from one sample sequenced in a study of OX40 agonist ivuxolimab in advanced cancers. Using immunoSEQ multiplex PCR, the repertoire was profiled, and TCRdb retains in-frame clones only, with some absent. This table holds roughly 54,000 clones, approximately 85% found once. The specimen was CD4+ or CD8+ T cells sorted from blood, collected in a trial of the OX40 agonist ivuxolimab. The receptors stem from an adult with an advanced solid tumor such as melanoma, head and neck, liver or kidney cancer.

The chain combines TRBV19 with TRBJ1-4; 7 bases are a match to TRBD1. The length of the CDR3 is 15 residues. Trimming removed 3 bases from V and 7 bases from J; junction bases left unmatched: 8. The germline gives CDR1 LNHDA, CDR2 SQIVND (reference sequence). The CDR3: CASSISGQVREKLFF. Here the CDR3 DNA reads TGTGCCAGTAGTATTTCCGGACAGGTTCGTGAAAAACTGTTTTTT.

The chain links TRBV19 to TRBJ1-5; D perhaps matches TRBD1 (5 bases). CDR1 is LNHDA and CDR2 is SQIVND in the germline V gene (reference sequence). Trimming took off 6 bases at V and 1 base at J, with 13 bases between the two ends. CDR3 length equals 15 residues. The CDR3 here is CASRAGGSSNQPQHF. CDR3 DNA: TGTGCCAGTAGGGCTGGGGGTAGCAGCAATCAGCCCCAGCATTTT. Variable domain in full (rest from reference TRBV19 and TRBJ1-5): DGGITQSPKYLFRKEGQNVTLSCEQNLNHDAMYWYRQDPGQGLRLIYYSQIVNDFQKGDIAEGYSVSREKKESFPLTVTSAQKNPTAFYLCASRAGGSSNQPQHFGDGTRLSIL.

The chain uses TRBV2 and TRBJ1-1, with D tentatively TRBD1 (6 bases). CDR3 size: 14 residues. The V and J ends lost 4 bases and 5 bases respectively, with 14 bases between them. Germline V gene sequence: CDR1 SNHLY, CDR2 FYNNEI. CDR3 DNA: TGTGCCAGCAGTGGCGAGAGGGGGTTGACTGAAGCTTTCTTT. It translates to CASSGERGLTEAFF.

The V and J genes are TRBV7-9 and TRBJ1-2; a weak D match, TRBD1 (5 bases). Germline CDR1 reads SEHNR; CDR2 reads FQNEAQ (reference sequence). Trimming stripped 1 base from V and 4 bases from J, with 16 bases between. There are 16 residues in the CDR3. The CDR3 reads CASSLGGAGLSYGYTF. The CDR3 DNA reads TGTGCCAGCAGCTTAGGGGGCGCAGGACTCAGCTATGGCTACACCTTC.

Only a few counts were recorded for this clone. This chain joins TRBV4-2 and TRBJ2-5, with D perhaps given as TRBD1 or TRBD2 (5 bases each). The CDR3 runs to 16 residues. Trimming removed 0 bases from V and 2 bases from J, with 13 bases in between. Germline assignment: CDR1 LGHNA and CDR2 YNFKEQ. CDR3 amino acids: CASSQERGRAQETQYF. The DNA for the CDR3 is TGTGCCAGCAGCCAAGAGAGGGGACGTGCTCAAGAGACCCAGTACTTC.

The chain is built from TRBV5-1 and TRBJ2-7; D is ambiguous. The CDR3 runs 12 residues. Germline values: CDR1 SGHRS, CDR2 YFSETQ. V dropped 4 bases and J dropped 7 bases, with 12 bases sitting between them. CDR3 sequence: CASSTPSSEQYF. DNA of the CDR3: TGCGCCAGCAGCACCCCCAGCTCGGAGCAGTACTTC.

The V call is TRBV5-1, the J call TRBJ1-2; D not certain. Trimming took 0 bases from V and 7 from J, leaving 7 bases between them. Germline V gene sequence: CDR1 SGHRS, CDR2 YFSETQ. The CDR3 sequence is 12 residues long. CDR3 in DNA: TGCGCCAGCAGCTTGGGGCAAACTGGCTACACCTTC. This sequence encodes CASSLGQTGYTF.

This clone was observed a handful of times. This chain uses TRBV19 with TRBJ2-1, with 10 positions matching TRBD2. The CDR3 sequence is 15 residues long. After removal of 0 bases from V and 8 bases from J, the junction contained 4 bases not matched to a gene. In germline, CDR1 is LNHDA, CDR2 SQIVND (reference sequence). The CDR3 bases are TGTGCCAGTAGTATAGAGGCTAGCGGGAGCGATGAGCAGTTCTTC. Its protein is CASSIEASGSDEQFF.

The chain has TRBV2 and TRBJ1-3, with 7 bases aligning to TRBD1. Germline loops: CDR1 SNHLY, CDR2 FYNNEI. The J segment lost 3 bases and the V segment lost 6 bases, leaving 2 bases of the junction unmatched. CDR3 length equals 13 residues. CDR3 coding DNA: TGTGCCAGCAGGGGGGACAGTGGAAACACCATATATTTT. It translates to CASRGDSGNTIYF.

This clone was seen a handful of times. This rearrangement joins TRBV11-3 to TRBJ2-3; D unresolved. The germline gives CDR1 SGHNT, CDR2 YENEEA. V was trimmed by 5 bases and J by 6 bases, leaving 9 bases between them. This CDR3 has 12 residues. CDR3 in amino acids: CASSRAEDTQYF. CDR3 sequence (DNA): TGTGCCAGCAGCCGGGCGGAGGATACGCAGTATTTT.

V gene TRBV7-2 combines with J gene TRBJ2-2; 12 bases are shared with TRBD2. In germline, CDR1 is SGHTA, CDR2 FQGNSA. Germline trimming cut 5 bases from V and 5 bases from J; bases unmatched to any gene: 3. The CDR3 contains 15 residues. The CDR3 coding sequence is TGTGCCAGCAGCCGAGGGACTAGCGGGACCGGGGAGCTGTTTTTT. Amino acids: CASSRGTSGTGELFF.

This sequence joins TRBV14 and TRBJ2-1; D unresolved. CDR1 and CDR2 (germline): SGHDN, FVKESK. The CDR3 covers 12 residues. Trimming removed 5 bases at V and 7 bases at J, with 9 bases between. CDR3: CASSRGWNEQFF. The CDR3 DNA sequence: TGTGCCAGCAGCAGAGGATGGAATGAGCAGTTCTTC.

V usage is TRBV5-4 and J usage is TRBJ2-7; possibly TRBD1 for D (6 bases). The germline V gene has CDR1 SGHNT and CDR2 YYREEE (reference sequence). There are 14 residues in the CDR3. With 2 bases removed from V and 6 bases from J, the gap between germline ends came to 15 bases. The CDR3: CASSFMFSGVEQYF. The DNA of the CDR3 is TGTGCCAGCAGCTTTATGTTTTCAGGGGTCGAGCAGTACTTC.

This chain joins TRBV19 and TRBJ1-3; the D gene is possibly TRBD1 (5 bases). There are 19 residues in the CDR3. Per germline, CDR1 LNHDA and CDR2 SQIVND (reference sequence). Between the trimmed V and J ends, which lost 0 bases and 0 bases, there was a span of 18 bases. This CDR3 reads CASSIDRGRDSSSGNTIYF. CDR3 nucleotide sequence: TGTGCCAGTAGTATAGATCGCGGGAGAGACAGTTCCTCTGGAAACACCATATATTTT.

There are a few counts of this clone. The chain has TRBV28 and TRBJ1-2, with D hard to call. Germline-derived CDR1 and CDR2 are MDHEN and SYDVKM. V shed 5 bases and J shed 5 bases, with 9 bases lying between them. This CDR3 has 12 amino acids. The CDR3: CASSNFGYGYTF. CDR3 coding DNA: TGTGCCAGCAGTAATTTTGGGTATGGCTACACCTTC.

The V gene is TRBV5-1, the J gene TRBJ2-1; D remains ambiguous. Germline V gene lookup returns CDR1 SGHRS and CDR2 YFSETQ. Trimming removed 4 bases at V and 5 bases at J, with 7 bases between. The CDR3 totals 12 residues. As DNA, the CDR3 is TGCGCCAGCAGCCGGTCCAACAATGAGCAGTTCTTC. It is translated as CASSRSNNEQFF. Full variable domain (outside the CDR3, taken from reference TRBV5-1 and TRBJ2-1): KAGVTQTPRYLIKTRGQQVTLSCSPISGHRSVSWYQQTPGQGLQFLFEYFSETQRNKGNFPGRFSGRQFSNSRSEMNVSTLELGDSALYLCASSRSNNEQFFGPGTRLTVL.

Concerning this clone: One end of the junction does not line up with germline, which may come from a read error. This chain uses TRBV7-9 with TRBJ2-2, with D possibly matching TRBD2 (5 bases). The CDR3 contains 14 residues. Germline CDR1 and CDR2: SEHNR and FQNEAQ (reference sequence). CDR3 nucleotides: TGTGCCAGCAGCTATACAGTGATCACCGGGGAGCCGTTTTTT. Amino acid sequence: CASSYTVITGEPFF.

This clone has just one count. This chain connects TRBV9 to TRBJ1-4; D is perhaps TRBD1 (6 bases). This CDR3 spans 20 amino acids. V was pared by 0 bases and J by 5 bases, with 26 bases between. CDR1 is SGDLS, CDR2 YYNGEE, per germline. Here the CDR3 DNA reads TGTGCCAGCAGCGTAGGAGGTTTCGCAAGGGGCAGGGGTCAGAATGAAAAACTGTTTTTT. Residues: CASSVGGFARGRGQNEKLFF.

This chain joins TRBV19 and TRBJ1-1; 7 bases are a match to TRBD1. Trimming took 5 bases from V and 1 from J; bases not matched to a gene: 7. Germline CDR1 reads LNHDA; CDR2 reads SQIVND (reference sequence). This CDR3 is built from 15 residues. The chain's CDR3 is CASSDNNRGNTEAFF. CDR3 DNA sequence: TGTGCCAGTAGTGACAATAACAGGGGGAACACTGAAGCTTTCTTT.

V and J are TRBV10-3 and TRBJ1-1; TRBD1 might be the D (6 bases). Deletions cut 6 bases from V and 2 bases from J, with 19 bases between. Germline CDR1 is ENHRY and CDR2 is SYGVKD. The CDR3 consists of 16 residues. CDR3 coding DNA: TGTGCCATCAGCGATACTCCAGGGGCATTAAACACTGAAGCTTTCTTT. This codes for CAISDTPGALNTEAFF.

The chain employs TRBV5-6 and TRBJ2-3; no clear D. Trimming shortened V by 3 bases and J by 1 base, and 9 bases separated the two germline ends. CDR3 length: 14 amino acids. Germline V gives CDR1 SGHDT, CDR2 YYEEEE. The CDR3 nucleotides read TGTGCCAGCAGCTCCTGGAGCGGCACAGATACGCAGTATTTT. Translating gives CASSSWSGTDTQYF.

This chain joins TRBV13 and TRBJ2-1; 10 bases match TRBD2. V dropped 2 bases and J dropped 9; count of bases not matched to a gene: 16. CDR3 size: 18 residues. Looked up from germline, CDR1 is PRHDT and CDR2 is FYEKMQ (reference sequence). Here the CDR3 DNA reads TGTGCCAGCAGCTTAATAAGAGCGGGAGGGCAAATTTCAAGTGAGCAGTTCTTC. It specifies CASSLIRAGGQISSEQFF.

The V call is TRBV5-4, the J call TRBJ2-7, with D perhaps being TRBD1 or TRBD2 (5 bases each). Germline V gene sequence: CDR1 SGHNT, CDR2 YYREEE (reference sequence). Trimming shortened V by 5 bases and J by 3 bases, and 9 bases separated the two germline ends. This CDR3 has 12 amino acids. CDR3 bases: TGTGCCAGCAGTCGGGACCTCTACGAGCAGTACTTC. Translating gives CASSRDLYEQYF.

The CDR3: CASREVLAGATDTQYF. The CDR3, as DNA: TGCGCCAGCAGAGAAGTTCTAGCGGGAGCCACAGATACGCAGTATTTT. The gene calls are TRBV5-1 and TRBJ2-3; 10 bases are a match to TRBD2. From germline, CDR1 is SGHRS and CDR2 YFSETQ. After removal of 5 bases from V and 2 bases from J, the junction contained 8 bases not matched to a gene. This CDR3 has 16 amino acids.

J is TRBJ2-1 and V is TRBV5-4, with 7 bases matching TRBD2. V lost 3 bases to trimming and J lost 2 bases; unmatched junction nucleotides: 8. The CDR3 extends over 16 amino acids. Germline V lookup: CDR1 SGHNT, CDR2 YYREEE (reference sequence). The CDR3 bases are TGTGCCAGCAGCTCGTTTGGGGGGGGAGCCTACAATGAGCAGTTCTTC. Protein sequence: CASSSFGGGAYNEQFF.

The chain has TRBV5-6 and TRBJ1-2, with D possibly being TRBD1 (5 bases). V dropped 0 bases and J dropped 4 bases, with 7 bases sitting between them. CDR1 is SGHDT, CDR2 YYEEEE, per germline. This CDR3 contains 13 residues. The CDR3 DNA sequence: TGTGCCAGCAGCTTGGCAGGGTCCTATGGCTACACCTTC. The encoded protein is CASSLAGSYGYTF.